What follows is one TCR beta chain and its context. This sample is drawn from a study of CD8 T cells in Susac syndrome. An input of roughly 0.45 to 1 ug of RNA was subjected to reverse transcription using random hexamers. TCRdb re-analysed the immunoSEQ multiplex PCR reads in MiXCR, keeping a single row per CDR3 protein. This table holds under 200,000 distinct CDR3 sequences, about 90% found once. The CDR3 is 15 residues long. Germline V CDR1 and CDR2: KGHDR, SFDVKD. Between the trimmed V and J ends, which lost 5 bases and 3 bases, there was a span of 13 bases. The TCR was taken from a human donor in good health. The gene calls are TRBV24-1 and TRBJ1-5; TRBD1 might be the D (6 bases). Sequences were obtained from CD4+ T cells from PBMCs. CDR3 sequence: CATSARGGANQPQHF. DNA for the CDR3: TGTGCCACCAGTGCCCGAGGGGGGGCCAATCAGCCCCAGCATTTT.